The next 31 T cell receptor beta chains were all read from a single sample in a study of T cells in Graves' hyperthyroidism and ophthalmopathy. Using RNA transcripts as the source, TCR beta CDR3 regions were amplified. Using the HTBI primer set, a first-round RT-PCR was run on the TCR CDR3. TCRdb analysed the multiplex PCR reads with MiXCR anew, one entry per CDR3 protein. The sample records 200,000 to 250,000 distinct CDR3 sequences, over 15% being singletons. The sequenced sample consisted of blood. The source is a woman aged 18-29 years with Graves' ophthalmopathy.

This clonotype was picked up many times. The rearrangement links TRBV19 to TRBJ2-5; 9 nucleotides match TRBD2. The CDR3 is 16 amino acids. Germline V gene data show CDR1 as LNHDA and CDR2 as SQIVND (reference sequence). J was trimmed by 4 bases and V by 5 bases; bases with no gene match: 11. As DNA, the CDR3 is TGTGCCAGTAGTCCGGGGACTAGCTACGCCCGAGAGACCCAGTACTTC. Residues: CASSPGTSYARETQYF.

This clonotype was picked up many times. V and J are TRBV6-2 or TRBV6-3 and TRBJ2-1, with D possibly called TRBD1 or TRBD2 (5 bases each). CDR1 MNHEY and CDR2 SVGEGT come from the germline V gene. V was cut by 2 bases and J by 2 bases, with 10 bases left in between. This CDR3 has 15 residues. As DNA, the CDR3 is TGTGCCAGCAGTTACGGGGACCCAGCCTACAATGAGCAGTTCTTC. As protein: CASSYGDPAYNEQFF.

CDR3 nucleotides: TGCAGTGCTAGCGGGGGGGCAGACTACGAGCAGTACTTC. This gives the protein CSASGGADYEQYF. J is TRBJ2-7 and V is TRBV20-1, with 8 bases matching TRBD2. Per the germline V gene, CDR1 is DFQATT and CDR2 is SNEGSKA (reference sequence). The CDR3 is 13 amino acids. The junction had 4 bases not matched to a gene; V was cut back by 3 bases and J by 3 bases.

This clonotype was counted at least ten times. The V gene is TRBV6-7, the J gene TRBJ1-5; tentative D call: TRBD1 (6 bases). TRBV6-7 is labeled an ORF, and its function is uncertain. This CDR3 comprises 19 residues. Trimming pared 0 bases from V and 4 bases from J, leaving 22 bases between. The CDR3 coding sequence is TGTGCCAGCAGTTACTCGATAATCCCGACCGGACAGCCGAATCAGCCCCAGCATTTT. It specifies CASSYSIIPTGQPNQPQHF.

This clonotype was picked up many times. The J gene is TRBJ2-2, the V gene TRBV15; TRBD1 matches at 10 bases. The V and J ends lost 3 bases and 1 base, in that order; junction bases with no gene match: 11. This CDR3 has 19 residues. Germline-derived CDR1 and CDR2 are LNHNV and YYDKDF (reference sequence). The CDR3 bases are TGTGCCACCAGCAGCACGAGGGACAGGGGAAAGTGGAACACCGGGGAGCTGTTTTTT. It encodes CATSSTRDRGKWNTGELFF.

This clonotype came up many times. CDR3 coding DNA: TGTGCCAGCACCGAGTTGGGTGGCTACACCTTC. This encodes CASTELGGYTF. The rearrangement uses TRBV2 and TRBJ1-2, with D unresolved. CDR1 SNHLY and CDR2 FYNNEI come from the germline V gene. This CDR3 is built from 11 residues. V lost 7 bases and J 7 bases, leaving 10 bases between the germline ends.

This clonotype appeared a few times. A much larger clone differs from this one at a single base, so this may be a read error. The V call is TRBV27, the J call TRBJ2-3; no reliable D call. Germline loops: CDR1 MNHEY, CDR2 SMNVEV (reference sequence). The V end lost 3 bases, the J end lost 2 bases, and 6 bases lay between the germline ends. This CDR3 has 13 amino acids. The CDR3 bases are TGTGCCAGCAGTTTTTACAACACAGATACGCAGTATTTT. Protein: CASSFYNTDTQYF.

Worth noting for this clonotype: A much larger clone differs from this one at a single base, so this may be a read error. DNA for the CDR3: TGTGCCAGCAGCGCGCCCAGGAGCACTGAAGCTTTCTTT. This sequence encodes CASSAPRSTEAFF. V is TRBV5-1 and J is TRBJ1-1; D uncertain. Per germline, CDR1 SGHRS and CDR2 YFSETQ. The CDR3 totals 13 residues.

This clonotype was recorded many times. This chain connects TRBV7-2 to TRBJ2-7; TRBD2 aligns across 10 bases. V lost 5 bases, J lost 0 bases, and 4 bases stayed unmatched. CDR1 is SGHTA, CDR2 FQGNSA, per germline. This CDR3 contains 15 residues. The CDR3 protein is CASSRWTSGSYEQYF. The DNA of the CDR3 is TGTGCCAGCAGCCGATGGACTAGCGGCTCCTACGAGCAGTACTTC.

This clonotype was recorded at least ten times. This sequence joins TRBV28 and TRBJ2-7, with 8 bases that match TRBD2. The germline V gene has CDR1 MDHEN and CDR2 SYDVKM. After removal of 6 bases from V and 5 bases from J, the junction contained 9 bases not matched to a gene. This CDR3 comprises 14 residues. The CDR3 DNA reads as TGTGCCAGCAGCCTTAGCGGGATACGGGACGAGCAGTACTTC. Translated, it gives CASSLSGIRDEQYF. Complete variable domain (other parts from reference TRBV28 and TRBJ2-7): DVKVTQSSRYLVKRTGEKVFLECVQDMDHENMFWYRQDPGLGLRLIYFSYDVKMKEKGDIPEGYSVSREKKERFSLILESASTNQTSMYLCASSLSGIRDEQYFGPGTRLTVT.

In its sample, this clonotype was seen many times. V is TRBV19 and J is TRBJ1-1; TRBD1 is a possible D gene (5 bases). CDR3 length equals 15 residues. With 5 bases removed from V and 7 bases from J, the gap between germline ends came to 20 bases. CDR1 and CDR2 (germline): LNHDA, SQIVND (reference sequence). CDR3 DNA sequence: TGTGCCAGTAGTCCAACGCCGCGGGGACTGAGTGAAGCTTTCTTT. Its translation is CASSPTPRGLSEAFF.

This clonotype was detected many times. The rearrangement uses TRBV5-6 and TRBJ2-2; TRBD1 agrees at 10 bases. Germline V gene lookup returns CDR1 SGHDT and CDR2 YYEEEE. Losses at the gene ends were 2 bases for V and 5 bases for J; bases not matched to a gene: 3. The CDR3 is 15 residues long. The CDR3 is CASSFDRGRTGELFF. The CDR3 nucleotides read TGTGCCAGCAGCTTTGACAGGGGGCGTACCGGGGAGCTGTTTTTT.

This clonotype was seen a handful of times. This may arise from a read error, as a much more abundant clone is one base away. The rearrangement links TRBV4-3 to TRBJ2-1, with D unclear. Germline CDR1 and CDR2: LGHNA and YSLEER. Trimming removed 1 base from V and 4 bases from J, with 14 bases in between. This CDR3 is built from 16 residues. The CDR3 DNA reads as TGCGCCAGCAGCCAAGGTGTCAGGACGAATTACAATGAGCAGTTCTTC. Protein product: CASSQGVRTNYNEQFF.

The gene calls are TRBV3-1 and TRBJ1-4, with D unresolved. The CDR3 runs 13 residues. V was shortened by 5 bases and J by 6 bases, with 10 bases between the two germline ends. CDR1 is LGHDT and CDR2 is YNNKEL in the germline V gene (reference sequence). The CDR3 here is CASSGRQDEKLFF. The CDR3 DNA reads TGTGCCAGCAGCGGACGGCAAGATGAAAAACTGTTTTTT. Full variable domain (outside the CDR3, taken from reference TRBV3-1 and TRBJ1-4): DTAVSQTPKYLVTQMGNDKSIKCEQNLGHDTMYWYKQDSKKFLKIMFSYNNKELIINETVPNRFSPKSPDKAHLNLHINSLELGDSAVYFCASSGRQDEKLFFGSGTQLSVL.

The CDR3 nucleotides read TGCGCCAGCAGCCAAGAAGGGAGCTCCTACAATGAGCAGTACTTC. Its protein product is CASSQEGSSYNEQYF. V is TRBV4-3 and J is TRBJ2-1; D might be TRBD2 (5 bases). The DNA end is more similar to TRBJ2-7, so the J call may be wrong. The CDR3 has 15 amino acids. Germline V lookup: CDR1 LGHNA, CDR2 YSLEER.

Ten or more counts support this clonotype. The chain has TRBV6-1 and TRBJ2-3; either TRBD1 or TRBD2 may supply D (5 bases each). Germline V gene sequence: CDR1 MNHNS, CDR2 SASEGT. The CDR3 covers 14 residues. The V end lost 6 bases, the J end lost 6 bases, and 16 bases lay between the germline ends. CDR3 in DNA: TGTGCCAGCAGCGAACGACGGTGGGGGGATACGCAGTATTTT. Encoded protein: CASSERRWGDTQYF.

This clonotype was observed a handful of times. J is TRBJ1-4 and V is TRBV4-2; D perhaps matches TRBD1 (6 bases). The CDR3 spans 16 residues. Germline assignment: CDR1 LGHNA and CDR2 YNFKEQ. V was pared by 0 bases and J by 3 bases, with 11 bases between. The CDR3 DNA is TGTGCCAGCAGCCAAGATCTGGAGGGGGCTAATGAAAAACTGTTTTTT. As protein: CASSQDLEGANEKLFF.

V gene TRBV7-2 combines with J gene TRBJ2-3, with D tentatively TRBD1 (6 bases). CDR1 SGHTA and CDR2 FQGNSA come from the germline V gene. Trimming took 6 bases from V and 5 from J, leaving 15 bases between them. This CDR3 spans 14 amino acids. The CDR3 DNA sequence: TGTGCCAGCAGTGACAGGTCGTCGGGAGATACGCAGTATTTT. Amino acid sequence: CASSDRSSGDTQYF. Variable domain in full (rest from reference TRBV7-2 and TRBJ2-3): GAGVSQSPSNKVTEKGKDVELRCDPISGHTALYWYRQSLGQGLEFLIYFQGNSAPDKSGLPSDRFSAERTGGSVSTLTIQRTQQEDSAVYLCASSDRSSGDTQYFGPGTRLTVL.

As to this clonotype: A much bigger clone sits one base away, suggesting this may be a read error. V gene TRBV20-1 combines with J gene TRBJ1-1; no clear D gene. Trimming stripped 5 bases from V and 1 base from J, with 8 bases between. Germline V CDR1 and CDR2: DFQATT, SNEGSKA (reference sequence). This CDR3 region has 12 residues. The CDR3 nucleotides read TGCAGTGCTGGGGTGGGGAACACTGAAGCTTTCTTT. Encoded protein: CSAGVGNTEAFF.

This clonotype has a count of ten or more. V usage is TRBV3-1 and J usage is TRBJ1-2; 7 bases are shared with TRBD1. Looked up from germline, CDR1 is LGHDT and CDR2 is YNNKEL (reference sequence). Trimming cost V 1 base and J 0 bases; bases outside gene matches: 5. The CDR3 sequence is 16 residues long. The CDR3 here is CASSQAGGASNYGYTF. The DNA for the CDR3 is TGTGCCAGCAGCCAAGCAGGGGGAGCGTCTAACTATGGCTACACCTTC. Full variable domain (missing parts from reference TRBV3-1 and TRBJ1-2): DTAVSQTPKYLVTQMGNDKSIKCEQNLGHDTMYWYKQDSKKFLKIMFSYNNKELIINETVPNRFSPKSPDKAHLNLHINSLELGDSAVYFCASSQAGGASNYGYTFGSGTRLTVV.

This clonotype was seen repeatedly, ten times or more. V is TRBV6-2 or TRBV6-3 and J is TRBJ1-5; the D gene is possibly TRBD1 (5 bases). Germline values: CDR1 MNHEY, CDR2 SVGEGT. The CDR3 is 13 amino acids. V was trimmed by 2 bases and J by 5 bases, leaving 7 bases between them. The CDR3 sequence is CASSYTRDQPQHF. In DNA, the CDR3 is TGTGCCAGCAGTTACACCAGGGATCAGCCCCAGCATTTT.

This clonotype has ten or more counts. The chain combines TRBV4-1 with TRBJ2-3, with 12 bases aligning to TRBD2. The CDR3 is made up of 18 amino acids. Germline assignment: CDR1 MGHRA and CDR2 YSYEKL. Trimming took 2 bases from V and 0 from J; bases not matched to a gene: 6. The CDR3 DNA sequence: TGCGCCAGCAGCCAAAGGACTAGCGGGGAATCTAGCACAGATACGCAGTATTTT. Amino acid sequence: CASSQRTSGESSTDTQYF.

This clonotype was counted between two and nine times. The chain employs TRBV5-1 and TRBJ1-5; D is unclear. Germline V lookup: CDR1 SGHRS, CDR2 YFSETQ. The ends were cut back, 8 bases at V and 1 base at J, with 16 bases in the middle. This CDR3 is 15 amino acids long. The CDR3 nucleotides read TGCGCCAGAGGAATTAGGGTATCAAGCAATCAGCCCCAGCATTTT. Residues: CARGIRVSSNQPQHF.

This clonotype was detected ten times or more. The rearrangement uses TRBV4-3 and TRBJ2-1, with unresolved D. The CDR3 consists of 13 residues. Per germline, CDR1 LGHNA and CDR2 YSLEER. V dropped 3 bases and J dropped 1 base, with 4 bases sitting between them. DNA for the CDR3: TGCGCCAGCAGCCAGGGTTCCTACAATGAGCAGTTCTTC. Its protein is CASSQGSYNEQFF.

This clonotype was counted at least ten times. J is TRBJ2-5 and V is TRBV29-1; D uncertain. The CDR3 covers 11 residues. V was clipped by 4 bases and J by 3 bases, with 6 bases between them. Germline V gives CDR1 SQVTM, CDR2 ANQGSEA. CDR3 amino acids: CSVGLKETQYF. The CDR3 DNA reads TGCAGCGTTGGACTGAAAGAGACCCAGTACTTC.

This clonotype was counted ten times or more. The V and J genes are TRBV30 and TRBJ2-1, with D possibly TRBD2 on 7 matching bases. From germline, CDR1 is GTSNPN and CDR2 SVGIG (reference sequence). V gave up 2 bases and J gave up 4 bases, with 18 bases separating them. This CDR3 has 16 amino acids. CDR3 sequence (DNA): TGTGCCTGGAGTTATGGGGCGGGGGCTGGATACAATGAGCAGTTCTTC. Amino acid sequence: CAWSYGAGAGYNEQFF.

Ten or more counts support this clonotype. This chain connects TRBV6-1 to TRBJ1-2; D remains unclear. The CDR3 has 12 residues. Trimming removed 7 bases at V and 8 bases at J, with 14 bases between. Germline CDR1 reads MNHNS; CDR2 reads SASEGT. As DNA, the CDR3 is TGTGCCAGCACAGCCCAACGGTCGGGCTACACCTTC. This translates into CASTAQRSGYTF.

This clonotype was recorded many times. The rearrangement uses TRBV9 and TRBJ2-2; 10 bases fit TRBD2. The junction had 8 bases not matched to a gene; V was cut back by 0 bases and J by 6 bases. The germline V gene encodes CDR1 SGDLS and CDR2 YYNGEE. The CDR3 consists of 17 residues. This chain's CDR3 is CASSVGASGSVAGELFF. CDR3 sequence (DNA): TGTGCCAGCAGCGTAGGGGCTAGCGGGAGTGTAGCCGGGGAGCTGTTTTTT.

This clonotype has ten or more counts. The chain recombines TRBV6-1 with TRBJ2-7; D ambiguous. Germline V gives CDR1 MNHNS, CDR2 SASEGT. The CDR3 has 16 residues. Trimming pared 2 bases from V and 4 bases from J, leaving 18 bases between. The CDR3 DNA follows: TGTGCCAGCAGTGAAACGGGCACCGACTTTCTTTACGAGCAGTACTTC. Its protein product is CASSETGTDFLYEQYF.

This clonotype has a count of ten or more. CDR3 in amino acids: CSARRTSGNFYTQYF. The CDR3 DNA follows: TGCAGTGCTAGACGGACTAGCGGGAACTTCTATACGCAGTATTTT. The chain uses TRBV20-1 and TRBJ2-3; 12 nucleotides line up with TRBD2. There are 15 residues in the CDR3. CDR1 is DFQATT and CDR2 is SNEGSKA in the germline V gene (reference sequence). V was clipped by 2 bases and J by 7 bases; unmatched bases: 7.

This clonotype was picked up many times. This sequence joins TRBV20-1 and TRBJ2-1; possibly TRBD2 for D (6 bases). Deletions cut 6 bases from V and 3 bases from J, with 15 bases between. In germline, CDR1 is DFQATT, CDR2 SNEGSKA (reference sequence). The length of the CDR3 is 14 residues. The CDR3 nucleotides read TGCAGTGCCTCGGGACTTCCGTACTACAATGAGCAGTTCTTC. Amino acid sequence: CSASGLPYYNEQFF.